This T cell receptor (beta chain) was captured in a study of shared clonotypes between healthy human individuals (TCRdb year 2020). General notes on the study: The cohort comprised two women and a few men aged 18 to 49 years. Per donor, leukapheresis produced somewhere between about 0.9 and 9 billion PBMCs. For each donor, CD4 naive and CD4 memory were each run on three plates, CD8 naive on two plates, and CD8 memory on one plate. Libraries were prepared and TCR repertoires were sequenced by different laboratories using diverse techniques, in order to increase sequencing depth and limit assay-specific biases. To estimate repertoire size and how much clonotype sharing occurs between individuals, the study deeply sequenced the blood TCR repertoires of several healthy adults. Study-level results and caveats: Sampling was restricted to blood, and TCR repertoires in tissue are likely to differ from TCR repertoires in blood. Estimated clonotype richness was generally larger for naive than for memory subsets. Rarefaction of sorted-subset datasets indicated incomplete sequencing despite the large sequencing depth. Pairwise subsampling led to the expectation that sequencing depth would affect the degree of clonotype sharing among donors. Because the study included a small number of donors, the genetic and exposure-history diversity represented was limited. Sharing across a few donors was observed for 5% to 6.5% of naive CD4, over 3% of naive CD8, about 2.3% of memory CD4, and roughly 0.4% of memory CD8 clonotypes. Higher generation probabilities were observed for clonotypes shared by all four sorted-subset donors than for non-shared clonotypes.

Measured from the cysteine to the phenylalanine, the CDR3 is 13 residues long. Only the CDR3 region is kept as DNA, spanning 39 bases read in frame from base 1. Via the germline V gene (reference sequence), CDR1 is LNHDA and CDR2 SQIVND. The germline ends are 21 bases apart after V is trimmed by 8 bases and J by 11 bases. The donors were healthy, HIV-negative adults with no recently reported acute infections or vaccinations. Only Caucasian adults living in Nashville, Tennessee, USA were represented among the donors. CD4+ T cells were enriched by magnetic negative selection, after which naive cells were positively selected on CD45RA and the negative fraction was taken as the memory subset. Blood was collected by leukapheresis, and PBMCs were isolated by Ficoll-Histopaque density gradient centrifugation and then cryopreserved in liquid nitrogen vapor phase. Analytical flow cytometry was used to check the purity and quantity of every magnetically sorted T cell population. Genomic DNA was isolated from each sorted fraction and quantified by UV absorbance on a Nanodrop 2000c.

On this clone: Its antigen remains unidentified. No base-level quality is on record; no much larger clone is a single base apart.

Using the deep immunoSEQ assay, multiplex PCR amplified TCR CDR3 regions from genomic DNA. Genomic DNA extracted from each cell subset was distributed evenly over all wells of several immunoSEQ 96-well plates, and each plate served as one replicate. Each replicate PCR for sorted subsets received about 210 ng genomic DNA, equal to about 30,000 T cell genomes. Purified libraries were measured with a Qubit 3.0 fluorometer, size-checked on a Bioanalyzer 2100, and measured again with the KAPA Library Quantification kit. Every immunoSEQ 96-well plate was sequenced on a dedicated single-read 150-cycle Illumina NextSeq 550 flow cell. As for the original processing: The immunoSEQ output contained only junctional sequences without quality scores, so filtering could not match that applied to full-length reads. To assign V/J genes and CDR3, sequences were annotated against IMGT germline references using PyIR, a Python wrapper for IgBLAST v1.9. Reads were filtered out if the reads had weak V/J assignments (E-value above 1e-6), no CDR3, stop codons, out-of-frame junctions, or ambiguous translated residues. V3J clonotypes were defined by identical inferred V gene, J gene, and CDR3 amino acid sequence. To compute the percentage overlap between repertoires, the number of shared unique clonotypes was divided by the size of the smaller repertoire. Three approaches were used to assess repertoire richness: RTK rarefaction, the Chao1 estimator, and Recon v2.1 estimates of unobserved clonotypes. Generation probabilities for all TCRbeta clonotypes obtained by the gDNA method from a handful of donors were computed using OLGA. The table comes from immuneACCESS by way of TCRdb, which keeps in-frame sequences with V and J called. Part of the clones is missing from these tables; in studies checked, under half for an unresolved V gene and the rest for unknown reasons. V and J calls plus clone size are reproduced from that table; the DNA served to infer D and trimming. Here the sample has about 2.4 million clones; over 85% occur a single time. The ten largest clones represent about 0.38% of the sample.

This clonotype was obtained from a man aged 18 to 30 in good health. Some clones in this sample may be carry-over from other donors' samples. The sample comprised naive CD4+ T cells from PBMCs. According to the study, the label for this sample's cell subset or site signals: CD45RA+ positively selected. The chain is assembled from TRBV19 and TRBJ1-1; possibly the D gene is TRBD1, per 6 matching bases. The base sequence is TGTGCCAGTCGCGCGACAGGCGCTGGTTTGGCTTTCTTT. The encoded protein is CASRATGAGLAFF.